This T cell receptor beta chain was sequenced during a study of blood T cell repertoires in COVID-19. Original methodology: Researchers report that nucleated cell counts were estimated from reference gene primer amplification. TCRdb keeps only in-frame clones here, not all; method: immunoSEQ multiplex PCR. The DNA gave D and trimming, while V, J and clone size come from that table. The data hold about 82,000 clones, with around 89% observed a single time. The CDR3 runs 12 residues. The germline V gene has CDR1 MGHDK and CDR2 SYGVNS. V lost 7 bases and J 4 bases, leaving 10 bases between the germline ends. Cohort allocation depended upon clinical history that participants reported.

The chain joins TRBV25-1 to TRBJ1-1; D uncertain. Input material: PBMCs or T cells enriched from blood (not recorded which). This clonotype originated in a woman between 45 and 65 years old with acute COVID-19. CDR3 in amino acids: CASNFTRTEAFF. The CDR3 coding sequence is TGTGCCAGCAACTTCACCCGCACTGAAGCTTTCTTT.